These 28 T cell receptor beta chains were all obtained from the same sample, sequenced in a study of regulatory T cells in long-lasting Graves disease. Sequencing libraries for TCR beta were prepared with iRepertoire HTBI primers and Arm-PCR of CDR3 regions. TCRdb reprocessed the multiplex PCR reads with MiXCR, giving one entry per CDR3 protein. The sample carries 310,000 or so distinct CDR3 sequences, 20% to 25% recorded once. The time point denotes: persistent/refractory GD, antithyroid drugs over 5 years with positive TRAb. The TCR library used RNA extracted from PBMCs. The source was peripheral blood mononuclear cells (PBMCs), collected when the disease was refractory, from a patient treated with antithyroid drugs. Receptors were obtained from a female donor with Graves disease.

A few counts support this clonotype. DNA of the CDR3: TGTGCCAGCAGCGTAGGGAGGGGTAGTTCCTACGAGCAGTACTTC. Translated: CASSVGRGSSYEQYF. The chain is built from TRBV9 and TRBJ2-7, with D possibly TRBD2 on 6 matching bases. CDR1 SGDLS and CDR2 YYNGEE come from the germline V gene. The CDR3 is 15 residues long. The V end lost 0 bases, the J end lost 1 base, and 11 bases lay between the germline ends.

The chain links TRBV7-2 to TRBJ2-2; no firm D call. Per germline, CDR1 SGHTA and CDR2 FQGNSA. This CDR3 is built from 17 residues. Trimming took off 1 base at V and 0 bases at J, with 12 bases between the two ends. CDR3 nucleotides: TGTGCCAGCAGCTTAGTTATAGGCAGCCCGAACACCGGGGAGCTGTTTTTT. Translation gives CASSLVIGSPNTGELFF.

Concerning this clonotype itself: A much larger clone lies a single base off, so this may be a read error. The chain carries TRBV9 and TRBJ2-5; 14 bases fit TRBD2. This CDR3 contains 17 residues. Trimming removed 5 bases from V and 4 bases from J; junction bases left unmatched: 10. The germline V gene encodes CDR1 SGDLS and CDR2 YYNGEE. CDR3 coding DNA: TGTGCCAGCAGTAAGGAAGTGGGACTAGCGGGAGCAGAGACCCAGTACTTC. Translated: CASSKEVGLAGAETQYF.

The DNA of the CDR3 is TGTGCCAGCAGTCCGGCTAGCGGGAGGGCCGCGGACGAGCAGTACTTC. Residues: CASSPASGRAADEQYF. The chain joins TRBV11-3 to TRBJ2-7; 12 bases are a match to TRBD2. Germline V gives CDR1 SGHNT, CDR2 YENEEA. The CDR3 consists of 16 residues. V lost 6 bases to trimming and J lost 5 bases; unmatched junction nucleotides: 11.

The chain couples TRBV5-1 to TRBJ2-6; unclear D gene. The CDR3 totals 16 residues. The V end lost 4 bases, the J end lost 0 bases, and 11 bases lay between the germline ends. Looked up from germline, CDR1 is SGHRS and CDR2 is YFSETQ. The CDR3 here is CASSLAIRSGANVLTF. CDR3 bases: TGCGCCAGCAGCCTGGCCATTCGCTCTGGGGCCAACGTCCTGACTTTC.

This clonotype was found many times. The chain recombines TRBV7-2 with TRBJ2-7; 11 bases align to TRBD1. This CDR3 has 15 residues. Trimming removed 7 bases from V and 3 bases from J; junction bases left unmatched: 8. Germline CDR1 SGHTA, CDR2 FQGNSA. CDR3 sequence: CASNSPGQGVYEQYF. In DNA, the CDR3 is TGTGCCAGCAACTCTCCGGGACAGGGGGTCTACGAGCAGTACTTC.

The V gene is TRBV9, the J gene TRBJ2-3, with 10 bases that match TRBD1. This CDR3 has 16 residues. The V gene end was trimmed by 4 bases and the J gene end by 5 bases; junction bases not matched to a gene: 10. Germline assignment: CDR1 SGDLS and CDR2 YYNGEE. As DNA, the CDR3 is TGTGCCAGCAGCATGGGACAGGGGTCGGTAGAAGATACGCAGTATTTT. The encoded protein is CASSMGQGSVEDTQYF.

This clonotype showed up many times. The CDR3 nucleotides are TGTGCCAGCAGTTTAGTGGCAGGGGGCATTCAGCCCCAGCATTTT. Its protein is CASSLVAGGIQPQHF. V and J are TRBV12-3 or TRBV12-4 and TRBJ1-5; 8 nucleotides agree with TRBD1. Trimming removed 1 base from V and 6 bases from J; junction bases left unmatched: 5. This CDR3 is 15 amino acids long.

This sequence joins TRBV4-1 and TRBJ1-1; D gene unclear. This CDR3 spans 14 amino acids. Germline V gene sequence: CDR1 MGHRA, CDR2 YSYEKL. V lost 2 bases to trimming and J lost 1 base, with 8 bases between them. In DNA, the CDR3 is TGCGCCAGCAGCCAACCCGGTCGGAACACTGAAGCTTTCTTT. Its protein is CASSQPGRNTEAFF.

This clonotype occurred many times. The chain combines TRBV28 with TRBJ1-4, with D uncertain. Trimming pared 0 bases from V and 8 bases from J, leaving 10 bases between. Per germline, CDR1 MDHEN and CDR2 SYDVKM. This CDR3 spans 14 amino acids. CDR3 sequence reads: CASSLWEVREKLFF. The DNA for the CDR3 is TGTGCCAGCAGTTTATGGGAAGTTCGAGAAAAACTGTTTTTT. Together with reference TRBV28 and TRBJ1-4, the CDR3 gives the full variable domain: DVKVTQSSRYLVKRTGEKVFLECVQDMDHENMFWYRQDPGLGLRLIYFSYDVKMKEKGDIPEGYSVSREKKERFSLILESASTNQTSMYLCASSLWEVREKLFFGSGTQLSVL.

The V and J genes are TRBV25-1 and TRBJ1-1; no clear D gene. The V end was cut by 6 bases, the J end by 5 bases, with 13 bases between. This CDR3 is built from 13 residues. Germline V lookup: CDR1 MGHDK, CDR2 SYGVNS. CDR3 protein: CASSPSSGTEAFF. CDR3 DNA: TGTGCCAGCAGCCCATCGTCGGGGACTGAAGCTTTCTTT.

The rearrangement uses TRBV5-1 and TRBJ1-4, with TRBD1 matching 10 bases. The ends lost 5 bases at V and 3 bases at J; junction bases unmatched: 4. CDR3 length: 15 residues. Looked up from germline, CDR1 is SGHRS and CDR2 is YFSETQ. In DNA form, the CDR3 reads TGCGCCAGCAGGACAGGGGGCGAGGCTAATGAAAAACTGTTTTTT. Its translation: CASRTGGEANEKLFF.

The chain combines TRBV5-1 with TRBJ2-2; D possibly corresponds to TRBD2 (5 bases). The CDR3 loop spans 13 amino acids. Germline V lookup: CDR1 SGHRS, CDR2 YFSETQ. Trimming removed 2 bases at V and 7 bases at J, with 9 bases between. CDR3 loop: CASSFSGDGELFF. The CDR3 DNA is TGCGCCAGCAGCTTCTCCGGGGACGGGGAGCTGTTTTTT.

This clonotype was counted ten times or more. The chain carries TRBV6-1 and TRBJ1-2; D is perhaps TRBD1 (5 bases). There are 17 residues in the CDR3. Germline CDR1 is MNHNS and CDR2 is SASEGT. V was clipped by 6 bases and J by 6 bases, with 26 bases between them. This CDR3 is CASSFRPTSGRGDGYTF. The CDR3 DNA follows: TGTGCCAGCAGCTTCCGACCTACCTCGGGGCGTGGTGATGGCTACACCTTC.

This clonotype has ten or more counts. The chain links TRBV11-2 to TRBJ2-7, with unresolved D. Germline V gene data show CDR1 as SGHAT and CDR2 as FQNNGV. V lost 8 bases and J 3 bases, leaving 17 bases between the germline ends. There are 14 residues in the CDR3. Here the CDR3 reads CASGATRIHYEQYF. The CDR3 DNA follows: TGTGCCAGCGGAGCAACGCGGATTCACTACGAGCAGTACTTC.

This clonotype was detected ten times or more. The chain is built from TRBV10-3 and TRBJ2-7; D may match TRBD1 or TRBD2 (7 bases each). The germline gives CDR1 ENHRY, CDR2 SYGVKD. V was clipped by 2 bases and J by 0 bases, with 14 bases between them. The CDR3 contains 16 residues. The DNA of the CDR3 is TGTGCCATCAGTGAGAGGGGGGGACAGAGCTCCTACGAGCAGTACTTC. It translates to CAISERGGQSSYEQYF.

The chain carries TRBV10-3 and TRBJ2-7; either TRBD1 or TRBD2 may supply D (5 bases each). The germline V gene has CDR1 ENHRY and CDR2 SYGVKD. The CDR3 totals 15 residues. With 4 bases removed from V and 2 bases from J, the gap between germline ends came to 15 bases. The CDR3 here is CAISGEQTAAYEQYF. The DNA for the CDR3 is TGTGCCATCAGTGGGGAGCAGACAGCCGCCTACGAGCAGTACTTC.

The J gene is TRBJ1-1, the V gene TRBV19; 7 nucleotides agree with TRBD1. This CDR3 spans 15 amino acids. In germline, CDR1 is LNHDA, CDR2 SQIVND (reference sequence). J gave up 4 bases and V 7 bases, and 12 bases lay outside the gene matches. CDR3 region: CASKKTGSFGTEAFF. The CDR3, as DNA: TGTGCCAGTAAAAAGACAGGGTCTTTCGGCACTGAAGCTTTCTTT.

The V call is TRBV7-2, the J call TRBJ1-2; 7 bases fit TRBD1. V lost 1 base, J lost 6 bases, and 8 bases stayed unmatched. Germline loops: CDR1 SGHTA, CDR2 FQGNSA. This CDR3 comprises 15 residues. DNA of the CDR3: TGTGCCAGCAGCTTAGGCCCAGGGGGGGGCAATGGCTACACCTTC. Protein sequence: CASSLGPGGGNGYTF.

Worth noting for this clonotype: A junction end diverges from the germline sequence, so it may reflect a read error. V and J are TRBV11-2 and TRBJ2-7; unclear D gene. Germline V lookup: CDR1 SGHAT, CDR2 FQNNGV. The CDR3 has 12 residues. CDR3 loop: CVSSLGAYEQYF. DNA of the CDR3: TGTGTCAGCAGCTTGGGTGCCTACGAGCAGTACTTC.

The table lists this clonotype with a few counts. This may stem from a read error, because a much larger clone lies one nucleotide away. This chain joins TRBV12-3 or TRBV12-4 and TRBJ2-7; TRBD1 agrees at 10 bases. After removal of 6 bases from V and 9 bases from J, the junction contained 5 bases not matched to a gene. This CDR3 has 12 residues. The CDR3 region has the DNA TGTGCCAGCAGCCTAGGACAGGGGGGGCAGTACTTC. As protein: CASSLGQGGQYF.

For this clonotype: At one of its ends the junction is not consistent with the germline gene, which may arise from a read error. The chain joins TRBV6-5 to TRBJ2-7; D remains unclear. Germline CDR1 is MNHEY and CDR2 is SVGAGI. This CDR3 region has 13 residues. The CDR3 region is CASSYVGFYEQCF. The CDR3 DNA follows: TGTGCCAGCAGTTACGTGGGGTTCTACGAGCAGTGCTTC.

This clonotype was recorded many times. The rearrangement links TRBV6-1 to TRBJ2-7; D is possibly TRBD1 or TRBD2 (5 bases each). The CDR3 extends over 15 amino acids. Germline loops: CDR1 MNHNS, CDR2 SASEGT. The V and J ends lost 7 bases and 0 bases respectively, with 16 bases between them. CDR3 DNA: TGTGCCAGCAAAGGGGCTAGCCCCAGCTCCTACGAGCAGTACTTC. This gives the protein CASKGASPSSYEQYF.

This chain uses TRBV20-1 with TRBJ2-1; D possibly corresponds to TRBD1 (7 bases). The germline V gene has CDR1 DFQATT and CDR2 SNEGSKA (reference sequence). The CDR3 runs to 14 residues. The V end was cut by 6 bases, the J end by 3 bases, with 15 bases between. The CDR3 reads CSAQGGVIYNEQFF. The CDR3 coding sequence is TGCAGTGCCCAGGGGGGAGTGATCTACAATGAGCAGTTCTTC.

This clonotype has more than one count but fewer than ten. With a much larger clone just one base away, this may be a read error. Since no conserved phenylalanine or tryptophan closes the CDR3, a read error is the likely cause. This sequence joins TRBV12-3 or TRBV12-4 and TRBJ1-2; D is perhaps TRBD1 (6 bases). V lost 6 bases and J lost 2, with 16 bases in between. The CDR3 consists of 15 residues. The CDR3: CASRPPGHLNYGYTL. The CDR3 DNA reads as TGTGCCAGCAGACCCCCGGGACATTTGAACTATGGCTACACCCTC.

The V and J genes are TRBV3-1 and TRBJ2-5; 7 nucleotides align to TRBD2. The germline gives CDR1 LGHDT, CDR2 YNNKEL (reference sequence). The CDR3 length is 16 residues. The junction had 6 bases not matched to a gene; V was cut back by 2 bases and J by 0 bases. This CDR3 is CASSQRALADQETQYF. Here the CDR3 DNA reads TGTGCCAGCAGCCAAAGGGCCCTAGCGGACCAAGAGACCCAGTACTTC.

This clonotype has a handful of counts. This sequence joins TRBV6-2 or TRBV6-3 and TRBJ2-6; D unclear. The ends were cut back, 11 bases at V and 0 bases at J, with 8 bases in the middle. Germline CDR1 MNHEY, CDR2 SVGEGT. This CDR3 has 13 amino acids. The CDR3 is CAVGVSGANVLTF. The CDR3 DNA follows: TGTGCCGTCGGAGTCTCTGGGGCCAACGTCCTGACTTTC.

The CDR3 DNA follows: TGTGCCAGCAGCGAGACAGGGGCCCCAGATACGCAGTATTTT. This encodes CASSETGAPDTQYF. The chain joins TRBV9 to TRBJ2-3; 8 bases agree with TRBD1. J was trimmed by 4 bases and V by 3 bases; bases with no gene match: 4. The CDR3 length is 14 residues. The V gene's germline CDR1 is SGDLS and CDR2 YYNGEE.